This T cell receptor beta chain was retrieved from a study of blood T cell repertoires in COVID-19 (dated by TCRdb to about 2020). About the study as a whole: Samples from collaborators originated in the United States, Italy and Spain and spanned both the acute and convalescent phases of COVID-19. The material from the prospective study consisted of cDNA or gDNA derived from T cells, B-cell-depleted T cells, or PBMCs. Deeply sampled blood TCRbeta repertoires from subjects exposed to, actively infected with, or recovered from COVID-19 were included in the dataset. The repertoires were released in a freely available public database intended as a resource for research on the immune response to SARS-CoV-2. The samples were drawn from two sources: the first 160 participants of the ongoing ImmuneRACE study, and about 1,300 subjects contributed by 6 global collaborators. The sample metadata nearly always contained a de-identified subject ID, COVID-19 status, age in years and sex. HLA class I and class II types, where available, came from metadata supplied by the sample provider rather than from assay-based typing. Beyond this particular receptor, the publication reports: Clinical and demographic metadata were provided uncurated, with the amount varying by source and participant.

Trimming leaves V shorter by 4 bases and J shorter by 3 bases, with the junction holding 8 bases beyond the gene matches. The germline V gene yields SGHRS for CDR1 and YFSETQ for CDR2. CDR3 length: 15 amino acids, cysteine to phenylalanine. The kept DNA is CDR3 alone, 45 bases in frame from the first base. The immunoSEQ Assay, a bias-controlled multiplex PCR, was used to amplify TCRbeta CDR3 regions from genomic DNA. The authors' analysis ran thus. Within the assay, amplification of reference gene primers was used to estimate how many nucleated cells each sample contained. Sequence reads were collapsed and filtered to measure the absolute abundance of every unique TCRbeta CDR3 rearrangement. For each sample, productive Simpson clonality was calculated by taking the square root of Simpson's diversity index across productive rearrangements. Sourced from immuneACCESS, this table was stored by TCRdb with only in-frame sequences that have V and J called. A share of the clones is absent; for the studies checked, an unresolved V gene accounts for under half, and the remainder has no known explanation. The DNA gave D and trimming, while V, J and clone size come from that table. The sample yields about 120,000 clones; approximately 80% were counted once. The top ten clones comprise about 9.4% of the sample.

Points on this clone: Its antigen specificity is not known. No much larger clonotype is one base removed from it; base qualities were not supplied.

The collaborating institutions used their own protocols to collect whole blood in K2EDTA tubes. For TCRbeta analysis, collaborators shipped samples as frozen whole blood, isolated PBMCs, or DNA extracted from either of those sample types. The clonotype was recovered from a human donor in a cohort sampled during active COVID-19. The sequencing sample was made of peripheral blood. Rearrangement joined TRBV5-1 to TRBJ2-7, and 9 bases in between align with TRBD1. The CDR3 region has the sequence CASSQDGTGFYEQYF. The DNA reads as follows: TGCGCCAGCAGCCAGGACGGGACAGGGTTCTACGAGCAGTACTTC. Full variable domain (CDR3 extended with the reference TRBV5-1 and TRBJ2-7 proteins): KAGVTQTPRYLIKTRGQQVTLSCSPISGHRSVSWYQQTPGQGLQFLFEYFSETQRNKGNFPGRFSGRQFSNSRSEMNVSTLELGDSALYLCASSQDGTGFYEQYFGPGTRLTVT.